This T cell receptor beta chain stems from a study of blood T cells in healthy people across ages. The V gene end was trimmed by 5 bases and the J gene end by 3 bases; junction bases not matched to a gene: 9. The CDR3 runs to 15 residues. Germline V gives CDR1 LGHNA, CDR2 YSLEER. The second PCR ran roughly 7 to 12 cycles with a sample-barcoded 5' primer and J-beta primers. TCRdb analysed the 5' RACE reads with MiXCR anew, one entry per CDR3 protein. The table includes approximately 850,000 distinct CDR3 sequences, nearly 60% detected once. Samples each had at least 5 micrograms of total RNA extracted.

The TCR was taken from a young man in good health. The V gene is TRBV4-3, the J gene TRBJ2-5; 7 nucleotides align to TRBD1. Sequencing was done on a sample of blood. The CDR3 sequence: CASSYRLGTEETQYF. Here the CDR3 DNA reads TGCGCCAGCAGCTACCGCTTGGGGACAGAAGAGACCCAGTACTTC.